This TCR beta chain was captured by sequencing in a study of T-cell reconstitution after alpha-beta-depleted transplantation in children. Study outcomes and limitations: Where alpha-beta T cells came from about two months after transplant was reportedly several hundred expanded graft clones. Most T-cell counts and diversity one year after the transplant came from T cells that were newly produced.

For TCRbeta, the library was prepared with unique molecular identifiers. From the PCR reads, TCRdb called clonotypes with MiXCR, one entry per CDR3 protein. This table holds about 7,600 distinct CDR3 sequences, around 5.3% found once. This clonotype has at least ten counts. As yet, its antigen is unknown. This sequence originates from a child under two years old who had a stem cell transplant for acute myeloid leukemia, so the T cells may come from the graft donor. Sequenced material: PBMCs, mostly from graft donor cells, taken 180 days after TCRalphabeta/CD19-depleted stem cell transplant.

The CDR3 loop is CASSRKRLASGDGGTGELFF. Here the CDR3 DNA reads TGTGCCAGCAGCCGCAAACGACTGGCGAGCGGAGACGGGGGGACCGGGGAGCTGTTTTTT. The chain links TRBV4-2 to TRBJ2-2; 7 bases agree with TRBD2. The CDR3 has 20 residues. J was trimmed by 5 bases and V by 4 bases; bases with no gene match: 22. Germline V gene data show CDR1 as LGHNA and CDR2 as YNFKEQ.